A single sample gave rise to the 5 T cell receptor beta chains below, sequenced in a study of OX40 agonist ivuxolimab in advanced cancers. The protocol was immunoSEQ multiplex PCR, while the TCRdb copy is restricted to in-frame clones and leaves out a portion. The table records 83,000 or so clones, 90% of them present only once. The sample was CD4+ or CD8+ T cells sorted from blood, taken in a trial of the OX40 agonist ivuxolimab. All receptors come from an adult with an advanced solid tumor such as melanoma, head and neck, liver or kidney cancer.

This rearrangement joins TRBV7-2 to TRBJ2-6; D gene uncertain. CDR1 SGHTA and CDR2 FQGNSA come from the germline V gene. The CDR3 is 15 amino acids. Trimming stripped 5 bases from V and 0 bases from J, with 8 bases between. Here the CDR3 reads CASSPPSSGANVLTF. The CDR3 DNA reads as TGTGCCAGCAGCCCCCCCTCCTCTGGGGCCAACGTCCTGACTTTC.

This clone was found once. This sequence joins TRBV7-8 and TRBJ1-4; unclear D gene. Germline loops: CDR1 SGHVS, CDR2 FQNEAQ. This CDR3 comprises 15 residues. The V end lost 6 bases, the J end lost 0 bases, and 11 bases lay between the germline ends. CDR3: CASSPNVATNEKLFF. CDR3 in DNA: TGTGCCAGCAGTCCCAACGTTGCAACTAATGAAAAACTGTTTTTT.

This chain links TRBV28 with TRBJ2-5; D is unclear. The CDR3 has 12 amino acids. The germline V gene encodes CDR1 MDHEN and CDR2 SYDVKM. The V end lost 1 base, the J end lost 5 bases, and 5 bases lay between the germline ends. The CDR3 loop is CASSLFYETQYF. The DNA for the CDR3 is TGTGCCAGCAGTTTATTTTACGAGACCCAGTACTTC.

This clone occurred a few times. This chain links TRBV5-5 with TRBJ2-2; D is ambiguous. Germline CDR1 and CDR2: SGHKS and YYEKEE (reference sequence). The V gene lost 0 bases and the J gene lost 1 base, with 4 bases spanning the gap. The CDR3 has 14 amino acids. The CDR3 is CASSLAGNTGELFF. Here the CDR3 DNA reads TGTGCCAGCAGCTTGGCCGGGAACACCGGGGAGCTGTTTTTT.

The chain combines TRBV13 with TRBJ2-5, with D perhaps given as TRBD1 or TRBD2 (5 bases each). Germline V gene sequence: CDR1 PRHDT, CDR2 FYEKMQ (reference sequence). V lost 2 bases to trimming and J lost 0 bases, with 13 bases between them. The CDR3 spans 16 residues. CDR3 sequence: CASSLRDGGNQETQYF. For the CDR3, the DNA is TGTGCCAGCAGCTTACGGGACGGTGGGAACCAAGAGACCCAGTACTTC.